This T cell receptor beta chain was sequenced in a study of early T cells in non-severe SARS-CoV-2 infection. This clonotype came up many times. The antigen is undetermined. Study-level findings and limits: Reliance on VDJdb matching favored anti-spike CD8 responses; private and CD4 specificities were missed.

TCRdb fed the 5' RACE reads into MiXCR, producing one record per CDR3 protein. This table holds around 55,000 distinct CDR3 sequences, about 12% found once. V was clipped by 3 bases and J by 2 bases; unmatched bases: 5. The CDR3 is 16 residues long. From germline, CDR1 is ENHRY and CDR2 SYGVKD. The source material was whole blood. The rearrangement joins TRBV10-3 to TRBJ2-3; 10 nucleotides line up with TRBD1. The TCR comes from an adult who was a healthcare worker with PCR-confirmed SARS-CoV-2 infection or an uninfected control (not recorded which). CDR3 DNA: TGTGCCATCAGTGAAGGGGGACAGGGGTTCACAGATACGCAGTATTTT. It yields the protein CAISEGGQGFTDTQYF.